Below are 2 T cell receptor beta chains sequenced from a single sample in a study of cytomegalovirus exposure and HLA in healthy donors. The PCR had 60 Vbeta and 13 Jbeta primers. The method was immunoSEQ multiplex PCR; TCRdb's version includes in-frame clones alone and lacks a portion of them. The sample lists under 100,000 clones; 55% to 65% were seen once. The sequenced sample was PBMCs. The source is a woman aged 35 to 49 in good health and CMV-seropositive.

This clone appeared once. The gene calls are TRBV9 and TRBJ2-2; TRBD2 aligns across 10 bases. Germline-derived CDR1 and CDR2 are SGDLS and YYNGEE. The CDR3 is 15 amino acids. With 3 bases clipped from V and 1 base from J, the junction kept 0 bases outside the gene matches. In DNA form, the CDR3 reads TGTGCCAGCAGCGGGACTAGCGGGAACACCGGGGAGCTGTTTTTT. This codes for CASSGTSGNTGELFF.

The chain uses TRBV5-4 and TRBJ2-5; 8 bases match TRBD2. V dropped 3 bases and J dropped 5; count of bases not matched to a gene: 12. The CDR3 is 16 amino acids. Germline V gene sequence: CDR1 SGHNT, CDR2 YYREEE (reference sequence). The CDR3 spells CASSWEGTSFEETQYF. CDR3 in DNA: TGTGCCAGCAGCTGGGAAGGGACTAGTTTCGAGGAGACCCAGTACTTC.